The present T cell receptor (beta chain) was sequenced within a study of blood T cell repertoires in COVID-19. The CDR3 length is 13 residues. Trimming shortened V by 0 bases and J by 6 bases, and 6 bases separated the two germline ends. Germline V lookup: CDR1 MGHRA, CDR2 YSYEKL. Clones were sequenced by immunoSEQ multiplex PCR, and TCRdb holds only the in-frame ones, with some missing. The sample consists of some 350,000 clones, about 88% of them appearing once. The study drew participants aged about 18 to 95 years from 20 to 30 US areas. Which cohort a participant joined came from the clinical history participants gave. Recovered status applied to Cohort 3 donors who had two consecutive negative PCRs. It also applied to those with clearance or with symptom resolution.

The origin of this receptor is a woman in her twenties or thirties who had recovered from COVID-19. Sequencing used PBMCs or T cells enriched from blood (not recorded which). V usage is TRBV4-1 and J usage is TRBJ1-5; D not resolved. The CDR3 region is CASSQDAGQPQHF. CDR3 bases: TGCGCCAGCAGCCAAGATGCGGGTCAGCCCCAGCATTTT.